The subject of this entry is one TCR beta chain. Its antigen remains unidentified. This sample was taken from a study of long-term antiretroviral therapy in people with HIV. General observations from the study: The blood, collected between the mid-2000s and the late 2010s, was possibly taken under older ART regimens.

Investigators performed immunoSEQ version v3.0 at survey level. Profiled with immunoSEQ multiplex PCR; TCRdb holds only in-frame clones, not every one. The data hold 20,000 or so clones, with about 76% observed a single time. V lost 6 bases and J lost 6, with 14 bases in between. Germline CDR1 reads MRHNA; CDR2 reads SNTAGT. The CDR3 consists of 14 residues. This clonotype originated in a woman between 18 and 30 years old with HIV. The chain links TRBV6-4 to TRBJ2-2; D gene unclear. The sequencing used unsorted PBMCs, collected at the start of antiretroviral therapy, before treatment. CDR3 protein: CASRTAAGAGELFF. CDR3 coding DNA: TGTGCCAGCAGGACGGCGGCCGGAGCCGGGGAGCTGTTTTTT.